These 21 T cell receptor beta chains came from one sample sequenced in a study of patients and donors after allogeneic stem cell transplantation. TCRdb fed the RT-PCR reads into MiXCR, producing one record per CDR3 protein. In the table there are 150,000 to 200,000 distinct CDR3 sequences, around 28% of which are singletons. Sequenced material: blood, either unsorted or a sorted T cell fraction (not recorded which). Receptors originate from a human donor who was either an allogeneic HSCT recipient or a stem cell or donor lymphocyte infusion donor (not recorded which). It is not recorded whose cells these are; they may come from a transplant donor.

The CDR3 DNA sequence: TGCAGCGTCCGGGACGCTGGCTACACCTTC. It specifies CSVRDAGYTF. The chain carries TRBV29-1 and TRBJ1-2; perhaps TRBD1 as D (5 bases). The V end lost 6 bases, the J end lost 7 bases, and 9 bases lay between the germline ends. The CDR3 is made up of 10 amino acids. Looked up from germline, CDR1 is SQVTM and CDR2 is ANQGSEA. The full variable domain, in which reference TRBV29-1 and TRBJ1-2 provide the parts outside the CDR3, is SAVISQKPSRDICQRGTSLTIQCQVDSQVTMMFWYRQQPGQSLTLIATANQGSEATYESGFVIDKFPISRPNLTFSTLTVSNMSPEDSSIYLCSVRDAGYTFGSGTRLTVV.

This clonotype was detected only a few times. The chain is built from TRBV5-1 and TRBJ1-3; 8 bases agree with TRBD1. V was clipped by 4 bases and J by 0 bases; unmatched bases: 6. This CDR3 has 16 residues. Germline V gene data show CDR1 as SGHRS and CDR2 as YFSETQ. This chain's CDR3 is CASSNGQGFSGNTIYF. The CDR3 DNA follows: TGCGCCAGCAGCAACGGACAGGGCTTCTCTGGAAACACCATATATTTT.

This clonotype has at least ten counts. The DNA is omitted, as the CDR3 cannot be located on it reliably, and the CDR3 follows TCRdb's listing. The CDR3 reads CASSFGPGPVQGYTF. The chain carries TRBV7-2 and TRBJ1-2. The CDR3 is 15 residues long, counting both termini. Germline CDR1 SGHTA, CDR2 FQGNSA.

This clonotype has only one observation. The chain uses TRBV10-3 and TRBJ2-5; TRBD2 aligns across 14 bases. V lost 9 bases to trimming and J lost 5 bases; unmatched junction nucleotides: 2. CDR1 and CDR2 from the germline V gene are ENHRY and SYGVKD. The CDR3 is 13 amino acids. CDR3 bases: TGTGCCATACGACTAGCGGGAGGGGAGACCCAGTACTTC. This sequence encodes CAIRLAGGETQYF.

The V call is TRBV6-5, the J call TRBJ2-1; no reliable D call. The CDR3 covers 11 residues. The germline CDR1 and CDR2 sequences are MNHEY and SVGAGI. The germline V and J ends were trimmed by 5 bases and 5 bases, with 4 bases remaining between them. The CDR3 region is CASSGNNEQFF. The DNA of the CDR3 is TGTGCCAGCAGTGGGAACAATGAGCAGTTCTTC.

The chain has TRBV29-1 and TRBJ2-5; weak D call: TRBD2 (6 bases). V lost 4 bases to trimming and J lost 2 bases, with 8 bases between them. Germline-derived CDR1 and CDR2 are SQVTM and ANQGSEA. The CDR3 loop spans 12 amino acids. CDR3 coding DNA: TGCAGCGTTGTTAGCGGACAAGAGACCCAGTACTTC. Translated, it gives CSVVSGQETQYF. Full variable domain (outside the CDR3, taken from reference TRBV29-1 and TRBJ2-5): SAVISQKPSRDICQRGTSLTIQCQVDSQVTMMFWYRQQPGQSLTLIATANQGSEATYESGFVIDKFPISRPNLTFSTLTVSNMSPEDSSIYLCSVVSGQETQYFGPGTRLLVL.

In this sample, this clonotype turned up a few times. The chain links TRBV29-1 to TRBJ2-5; the D is unclear. V was clipped by 1 base and J by 4 bases, with 4 bases between them. CDR1 is SQVTM and CDR2 is ANQGSEA in the germline V gene. This CDR3 has 11 residues. Written as DNA, the CDR3 is TGCAGCGTTGAAGTGGGAGAGACCCAGTACTTC. Translation gives CSVEVGETQYF.

This clonotype was seen at least ten times. This chain joins TRBV7-9 and TRBJ1-1; no firm D call. The germline V and J ends were trimmed by 3 bases and 0 bases, with 8 bases remaining between them. Germline V gene sequence: CDR1 SEHNR, CDR2 FQNEAQ (reference sequence). The CDR3 sequence is 14 residues long. CDR3 nucleotide sequence: TGTGCCAGCAGCTTCTCTACAGTGAACACTGAAGCTTTCTTT. Protein: CASSFSTVNTEAFF.

The chain uses TRBV6-5 and TRBJ1-2; 8 nucleotides line up with TRBD1. The germline CDR1 and CDR2 sequences are MNHEY and SVGAGI. The CDR3 totals 14 residues. Unmatched junction bases numbered 2, after V lost 1 base and J lost 4 bases. Here the CDR3 DNA reads TGTGCCAGCAGTTACTTGGACAGGGCCTATGGCTACACCTTC. It is translated as CASSYLDRAYGYTF.

The rearrangement joins TRBV24-1 to TRBJ1-5; tentatively, D is TRBD1 (5 bases). Germline CDR1 is KGHDR and CDR2 is SFDVKD. CDR3 length: 20 amino acids. Trimming stripped 4 bases from V and 2 bases from J, with 26 bases between. CDR3 protein: CATSEDRTTSMGSRNQPQHF. Written as DNA, the CDR3 is TGTGCCACCAGTGAAGACAGAACAACATCCATGGGTAGTCGCAATCAGCCCCAGCATTTT.

This clonotype came up a few times. This chain connects TRBV5-1 to TRBJ1-3; D is ambiguous. The V end was cut by 0 bases, the J end by 2 bases, with 12 bases between. CDR1 and CDR2 from the germline V gene are SGHRS and YFSETQ. The CDR3 contains 16 residues. CDR3 coding DNA: TGCGCCAGCAGCTTGGGTAGGCTGTCCCCTGGAAACACCATATATTTT. The encoded protein is CASSLGRLSPGNTIYF.

This clonotype showed up just a few times. The chain is built from TRBV30 and TRBJ1-1, with a tentative D call TRBD1 (5 bases). Trimming left V 5 bases short and J 3 bases short, with 13 bases between. Per the germline V gene, CDR1 is GTSNPN and CDR2 is SVGIG (reference sequence). The CDR3 runs to 13 residues. The CDR3, as DNA: TGTGCCTGGTCCCTGGGACTAGACACTGAAGCTTTCTTT. The encoded protein is CAWSLGLDTEAFF.

This clonotype was observed a handful of times. The genes are TRBV5-1 and TRBJ2-1; 7 positions agree with TRBD2. The CDR3 has 15 residues. With V trimmed by 0 bases and J by 3 bases, 3 bases remained unmatched. CDR1 SGHRS and CDR2 YFSETQ come from the germline V gene. For the CDR3, the DNA is TGCGCCAGCAGCTTGGGGCTAGCGGTCTACAATGAGCAGTTCTTC. Protein product: CASSLGLAVYNEQFF.

This clonotype was observed a handful of times. The chain uses TRBV7-9 and TRBJ2-1; 9 bases line up with TRBD2. The germline CDR1 and CDR2 sequences are SEHNR and FQNEAQ (reference sequence). The CDR3 is 16 amino acids. Trimming removed 5 bases from V and 6 bases from J; junction bases left unmatched: 11. The chain's CDR3 is CASSETGTSIGNEQFF. CDR3 coding DNA: TGTGCCAGCAGCGAAACCGGGACTAGCATCGGCAATGAGCAGTTCTTC.

CDR3: CASRQSSGTNNEQFF. CDR3 DNA sequence: TGCGCCAGCCGCCAAAGTTCGGGGACAAACAATGAGCAGTTCTTC. The V and J genes are TRBV5-1 and TRBJ2-1; D is perhaps TRBD1 (6 bases). This CDR3 spans 15 amino acids. Germline V gives CDR1 SGHRS, CDR2 YFSETQ. Trimming stripped 7 bases from V and 5 bases from J, with 19 bases between.

V and J are TRBV4-1 and TRBJ2-7; no reliable D call. Germline assignment: CDR1 MGHRA and CDR2 YSYEKL. Trimming took off 4 bases at V and 0 bases at J, with 13 bases between the two ends. This CDR3 is 15 amino acids long. CDR3 sequence reads: CASSPGILYSYEQYF. The DNA of the CDR3 is TGCGCCAGCAGCCCCGGAATCCTGTACTCCTACGAGCAGTACTTC.

This clonotype was picked up a small number of times. The rearrangement joins TRBV20-1 to TRBJ2-1, with 7 positions matching TRBD2. The germline CDR1 and CDR2 sequences are DFQATT and SNEGSKA (reference sequence). V shed 3 bases, J shed 8 bases, and the junction held 13 bases outside the gene matches. The CDR3 spans 15 residues. The CDR3 reads CSARETSRGYYEQFF. The DNA for the CDR3 is TGCAGTGCTAGGGAGACTAGCCGGGGGTACTATGAGCAGTTCTTC.

V gene TRBV10-2 combines with J gene TRBJ2-1; tentatively, D is TRBD1 (6 bases). The CDR3 has 13 amino acids. Germline CDR1 reads WSHSY; CDR2 reads SAAADI. V gave up 6 bases and J gave up 4 bases, with 10 bases separating them. The CDR3 coding sequence is TGCGCCAGCAGCCAGGGGAGATACAATGAGCAGTTCTTC. It translates to CASSQGRYNEQFF.

Only a few counts were recorded for this clonotype. The chain recombines TRBV5-1 with TRBJ2-5; TRBD2 might be the D (5 bases). Trimming stripped 0 bases from V and 4 bases from J, with 13 bases between. The V gene's germline CDR1 is SGHRS and CDR2 YFSETQ. There are 15 residues in the CDR3. The CDR3 DNA reads TGCGCCAGCAGCTTGGATGGCAGCGGAACAGAGACCCAGTACTTC. Translating gives CASSLDGSGTETQYF.

V is TRBV6-5 and J is TRBJ2-1; TRBD1 agrees at 7 bases. The CDR3 covers 21 residues. The V and J ends lost 7 bases and 0 bases, in that order; junction bases with no gene match: 24. From germline, CDR1 is MNHEY and CDR2 SVGAGI. CDR3 amino acids: CASTTAQGVLDRVFSYNEQFF. CDR3 DNA sequence: TGTGCCAGCACTACAGCCCAGGGGGTACTAGATCGGGTCTTCTCCTACAATGAGCAGTTCTTC.

This clonotype appeared a few times. V and J are TRBV5-1 and TRBJ2-5, with a tentative D call TRBD2 (5 bases). Germline V gene sequence: CDR1 SGHRS, CDR2 YFSETQ. The CDR3 is 15 amino acids. V was cut by 4 bases and J by 1 base, with 14 bases left in between. The DNA of the CDR3 is TGCGCCAGCAGCATCTGGACGGGGTCCCAAGAGACCCAGTACTTC. Its translation: CASSIWTGSQETQYF.